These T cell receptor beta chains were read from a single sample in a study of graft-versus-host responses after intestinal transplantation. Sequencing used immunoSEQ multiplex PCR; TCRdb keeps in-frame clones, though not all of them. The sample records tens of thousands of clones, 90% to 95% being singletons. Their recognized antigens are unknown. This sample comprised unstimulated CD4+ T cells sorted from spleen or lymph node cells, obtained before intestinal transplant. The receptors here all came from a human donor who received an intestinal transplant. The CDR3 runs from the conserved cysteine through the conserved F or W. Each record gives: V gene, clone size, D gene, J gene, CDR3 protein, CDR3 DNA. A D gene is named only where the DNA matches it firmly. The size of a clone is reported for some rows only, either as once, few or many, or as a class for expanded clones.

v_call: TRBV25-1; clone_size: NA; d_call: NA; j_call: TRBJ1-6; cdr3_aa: CASSNRGTLGSPLHF; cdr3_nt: TGTGCCAGCAGCAATCGGGGGACGCTGGGGTCACCCCTCCACTTT
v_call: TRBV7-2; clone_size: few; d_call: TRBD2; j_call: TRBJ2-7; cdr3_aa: CASSLVRGGSYEQYF; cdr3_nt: TGTGCCAGCAGCTTAGTCCGGGGGGGCTCTTACGAGCAGTACTTC
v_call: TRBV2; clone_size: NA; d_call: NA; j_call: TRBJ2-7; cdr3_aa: CASREGRAEEQYF; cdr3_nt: TGTGCCAGCAGGGAGGGCAGGGCGGAAGAGCAGTACTTC
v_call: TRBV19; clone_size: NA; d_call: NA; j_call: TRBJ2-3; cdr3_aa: CASSERGFSSTDTQYF; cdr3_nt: TGTGCCAGTAGCGAGAGAGGATTTTCTAGCACAGATACGCAGTATTTT
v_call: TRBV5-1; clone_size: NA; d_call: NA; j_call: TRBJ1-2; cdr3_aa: CASSLDRAYGYTF; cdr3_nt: TGCGCCAGCAGCTTGGACAGGGCCTATGGCTACACCTTC
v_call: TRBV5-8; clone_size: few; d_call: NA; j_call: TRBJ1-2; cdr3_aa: CASSLGRLVYTF; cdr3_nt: TGTGCCAGCAGCTTGGGACGGCTAGTCTACACCTTC
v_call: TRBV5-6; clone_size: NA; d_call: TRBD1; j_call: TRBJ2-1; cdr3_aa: CASSSGQDFYNEQFF; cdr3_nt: TGTGCCAGCAGCTCGGGACAGGACTTCTACAATGAGCAGTTCTTC
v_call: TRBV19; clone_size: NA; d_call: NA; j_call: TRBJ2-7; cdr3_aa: CASSPTGGLSEQYF; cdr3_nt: TGTGCCAGTAGTCCCACGGGGGGCTTAAGCGAGCAGTACTTC
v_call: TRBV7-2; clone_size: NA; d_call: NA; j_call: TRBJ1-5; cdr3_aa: CASSFLGGALGSNQPQHF; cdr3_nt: TGTGCCAGCAGCTTCCTCGGAGGGGCTTTAGGGAGCAATCAGCCCCAGCATTTT
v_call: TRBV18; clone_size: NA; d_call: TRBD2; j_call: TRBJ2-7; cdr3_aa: CASSPLLAGGYEQYF; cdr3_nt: TGTGCCAGCTCACCACTTCTAGCGGGCGGCTACGAGCAGTACTTC
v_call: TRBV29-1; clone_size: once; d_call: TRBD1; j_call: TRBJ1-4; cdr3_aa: CSVNYRGTNEKLFF; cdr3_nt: TGCAGCGTAAATTACAGGGGAACTAATGAAAAACTGTTTTTT
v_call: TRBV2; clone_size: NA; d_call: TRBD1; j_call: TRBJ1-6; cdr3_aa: CASSERGGILFGENSPLHF; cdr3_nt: TGTGCCAGCAGTGAAAGAGGGGGCATACTATTCGGGGAAAATTCACCCCTCCACTTT
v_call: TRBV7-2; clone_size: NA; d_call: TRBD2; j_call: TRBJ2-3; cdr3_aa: CASSLAPSGGQDTQYF; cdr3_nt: TGTGCCAGCAGCTTAGCCCCTAGCGGGGGACAAGATACGCAGTATTTT
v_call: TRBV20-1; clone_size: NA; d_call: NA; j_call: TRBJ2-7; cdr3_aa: CSARRTGEQYF; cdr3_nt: TGCAGTGCCAGGCGCACTGGCGAGCAGTACTTC
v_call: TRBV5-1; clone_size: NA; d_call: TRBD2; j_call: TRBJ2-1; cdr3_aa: CASAGLGGGYYNEQFF; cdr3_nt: TGCGCCAGCGCCGGCTTGGGCGGGGGGTACTACAATGAGCAGTTCTTC
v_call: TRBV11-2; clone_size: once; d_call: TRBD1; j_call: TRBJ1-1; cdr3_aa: CASSLVGTDNTEAFF; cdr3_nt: TGTGCCAGCAGCTTAGTGGGGACAGACAACACTGAAGCTTTCTTT